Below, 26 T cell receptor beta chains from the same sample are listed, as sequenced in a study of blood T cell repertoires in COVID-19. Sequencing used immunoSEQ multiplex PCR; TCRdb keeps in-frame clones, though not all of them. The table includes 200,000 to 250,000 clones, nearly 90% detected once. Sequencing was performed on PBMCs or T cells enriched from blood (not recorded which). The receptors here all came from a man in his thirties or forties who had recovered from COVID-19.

CDR3 coding DNA: TGCGCCAGCAGCTTCCAGGGGGCGCGGGCCAACGTCCTGACTTTC. Translated: CASSFQGARANVLTF. The chain employs TRBV5-1 and TRBJ2-6, with 8 nucleotides matching TRBD1. The J segment lost 5 bases and the V segment lost 2 bases, leaving 3 bases of the junction unmatched. Germline V gene sequence: CDR1 SGHRS, CDR2 YFSETQ. The length of the CDR3 is 15 residues.

This CDR3 is CASSLGGQAYNYGYTF. CDR3 nucleotides: TGTGCCAGCAGTTTAGGAGGACAGGCTTATAACTATGGCTACACCTTC. V gene TRBV28 combines with J gene TRBJ1-2; 7 nucleotides align to TRBD1. CDR3 length equals 16 residues. Germline CDR1 and CDR2: MDHEN and SYDVKM. The ends lost 2 bases at V and 1 base at J; junction bases unmatched: 7.

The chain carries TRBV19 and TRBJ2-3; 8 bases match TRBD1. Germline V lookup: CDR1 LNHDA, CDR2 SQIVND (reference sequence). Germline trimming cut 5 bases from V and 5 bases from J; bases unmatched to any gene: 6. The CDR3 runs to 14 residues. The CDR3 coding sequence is TGTGCCAGTAGTGACAGGGGTAAAGGAGATACGCAGTATTTT. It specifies CASSDRGKGDTQYF.

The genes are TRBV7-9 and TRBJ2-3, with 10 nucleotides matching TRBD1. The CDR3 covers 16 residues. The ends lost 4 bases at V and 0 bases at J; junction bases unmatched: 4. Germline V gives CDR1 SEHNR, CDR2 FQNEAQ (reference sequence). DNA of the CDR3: TGTGCCAGCAGCTCCCGGACAGGGGGAAGCACAGATACGCAGTATTTT. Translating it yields CASSSRTGGSTDTQYF.

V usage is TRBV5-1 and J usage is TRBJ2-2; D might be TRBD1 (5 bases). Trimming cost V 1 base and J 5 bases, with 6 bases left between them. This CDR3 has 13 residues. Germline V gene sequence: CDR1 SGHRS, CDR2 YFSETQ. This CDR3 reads CASSLQGTGELFF. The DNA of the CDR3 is TGCGCCAGCAGCTTGCAGGGAACCGGGGAGCTGTTTTTT.

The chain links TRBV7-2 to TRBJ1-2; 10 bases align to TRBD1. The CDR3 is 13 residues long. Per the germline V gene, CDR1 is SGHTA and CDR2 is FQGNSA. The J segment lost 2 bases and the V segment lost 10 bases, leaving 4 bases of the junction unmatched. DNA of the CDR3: TGTGCCAAGACGGGACAGGGGAACTATGGCTACACCTTC. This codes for CAKTGQGNYGYTF.

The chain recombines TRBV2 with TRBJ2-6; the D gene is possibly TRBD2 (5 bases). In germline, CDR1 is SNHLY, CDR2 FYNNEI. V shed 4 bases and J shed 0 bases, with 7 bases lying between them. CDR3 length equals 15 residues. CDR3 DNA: TGTGCCAGCAGTGGGGAGTTCTCTGGGGCCAACGTCCTGACTTTC. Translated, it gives CASSGEFSGANVLTF.

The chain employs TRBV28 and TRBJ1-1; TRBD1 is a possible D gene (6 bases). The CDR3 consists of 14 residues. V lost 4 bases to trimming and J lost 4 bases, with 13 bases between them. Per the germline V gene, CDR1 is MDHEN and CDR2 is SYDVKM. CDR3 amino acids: CASSYRGRGTEAFF. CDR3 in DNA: TGTGCCAGCAGTTATAGGGGGAGAGGCACTGAAGCTTTCTTT. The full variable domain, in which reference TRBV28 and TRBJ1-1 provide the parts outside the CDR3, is DVKVTQSSRYLVKRTGEKVFLECVQDMDHENMFWYRQDPGLGLRLIYFSYDVKMKEKGDIPEGYSVSREKKERFSLILESASTNQTSMYLCASSYRGRGTEAFFGQGTRLTVV.

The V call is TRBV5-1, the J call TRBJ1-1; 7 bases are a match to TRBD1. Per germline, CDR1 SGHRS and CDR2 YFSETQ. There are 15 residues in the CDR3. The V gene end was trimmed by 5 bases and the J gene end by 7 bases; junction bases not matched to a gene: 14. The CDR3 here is CASRTAPGGWVEAFF. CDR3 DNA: TGCGCCAGCAGAACGGCCCCAGGGGGGTGGGTTGAAGCTTTCTTT.

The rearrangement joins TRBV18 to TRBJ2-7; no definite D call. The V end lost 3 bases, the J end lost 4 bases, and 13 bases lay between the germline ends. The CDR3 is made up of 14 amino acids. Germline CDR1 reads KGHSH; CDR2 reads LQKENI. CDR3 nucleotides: TGTGCCAGCTCACCCGAAATGCTCCGGTACGAGCAGTACTTC. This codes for CASSPEMLRYEQYF. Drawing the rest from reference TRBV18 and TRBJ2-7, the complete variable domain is NAGVMQNPRHLVRRRGQEARLRCSPMKGHSHVYWYRQLPEEGLKFMVYLQKENIIDESGMPKERFSAEFPKEGPSILRIQQVVRGDSAAYFCASSPEMLRYEQYFGPGTRLTVT.

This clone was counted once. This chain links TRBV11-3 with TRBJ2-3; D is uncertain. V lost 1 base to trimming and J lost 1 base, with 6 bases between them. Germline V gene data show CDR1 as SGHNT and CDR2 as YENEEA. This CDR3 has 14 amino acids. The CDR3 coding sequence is TGTGCCAGCAGCTTAGGCGTGGGCACAGATACGCAGTATTTT. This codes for CASSLGVGTDTQYF.

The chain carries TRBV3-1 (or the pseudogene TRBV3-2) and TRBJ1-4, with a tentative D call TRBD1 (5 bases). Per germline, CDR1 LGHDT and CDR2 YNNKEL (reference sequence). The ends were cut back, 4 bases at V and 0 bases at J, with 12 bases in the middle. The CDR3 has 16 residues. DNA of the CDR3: TGTGCCAGCAGCCCAAGACAGTATGCAACTAATGAAAAACTGTTTTTT. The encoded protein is CASSPRQYATNEKLFF.

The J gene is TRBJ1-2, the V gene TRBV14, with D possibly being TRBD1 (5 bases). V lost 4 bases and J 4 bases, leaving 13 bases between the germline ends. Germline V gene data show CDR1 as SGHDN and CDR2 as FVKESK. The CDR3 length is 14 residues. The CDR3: CASSLGGGVYGYTF. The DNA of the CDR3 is TGTGCCAGCAGCCTGGGCGGGGGGGTCTATGGCTACACCTTC.

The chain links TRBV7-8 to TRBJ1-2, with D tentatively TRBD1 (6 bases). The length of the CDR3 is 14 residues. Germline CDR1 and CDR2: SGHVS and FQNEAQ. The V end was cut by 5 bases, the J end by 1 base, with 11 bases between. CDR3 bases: TGTGCCAGCAGCATGACAGGTGTTAACTATGGCTACACCTTC. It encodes CASSMTGVNYGYTF.

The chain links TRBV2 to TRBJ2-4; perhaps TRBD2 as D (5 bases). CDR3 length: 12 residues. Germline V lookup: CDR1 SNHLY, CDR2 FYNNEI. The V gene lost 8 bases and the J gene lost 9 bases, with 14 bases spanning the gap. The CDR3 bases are TGTGCCAGCGCCTTCGCGGGCAGCATTCAGTACTTC. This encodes CASAFAGSIQYF.

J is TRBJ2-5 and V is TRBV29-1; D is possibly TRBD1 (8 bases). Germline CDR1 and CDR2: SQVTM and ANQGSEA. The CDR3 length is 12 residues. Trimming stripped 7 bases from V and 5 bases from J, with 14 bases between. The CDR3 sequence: CSAKQGGETQYF. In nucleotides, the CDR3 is TGCAGCGCCAAACAGGGGGGGGAGACCCAGTACTTC.

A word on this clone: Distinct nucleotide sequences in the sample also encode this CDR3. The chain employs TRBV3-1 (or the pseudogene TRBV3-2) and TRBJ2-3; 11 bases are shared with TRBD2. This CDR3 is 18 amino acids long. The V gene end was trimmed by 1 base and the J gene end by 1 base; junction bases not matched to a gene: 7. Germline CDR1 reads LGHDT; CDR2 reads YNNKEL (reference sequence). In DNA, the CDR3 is TGTGCCAGCAGCCAAGTTACTAGCGGGAGAAGGGGCACAGATACGCAGTATTTT. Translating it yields CASSQVTSGRRGTDTQYF.

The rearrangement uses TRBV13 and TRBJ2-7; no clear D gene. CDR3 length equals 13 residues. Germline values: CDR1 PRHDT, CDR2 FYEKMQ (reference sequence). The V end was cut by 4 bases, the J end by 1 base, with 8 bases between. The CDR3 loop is CASSSPGSYEQYF. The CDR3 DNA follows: TGTGCCAGCAGCTCCCCCGGTTCCTACGAGCAGTACTTC.

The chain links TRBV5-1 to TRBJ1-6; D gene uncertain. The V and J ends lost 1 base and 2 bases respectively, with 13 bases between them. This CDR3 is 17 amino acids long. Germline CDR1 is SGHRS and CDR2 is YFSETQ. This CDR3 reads CASSLSAGGAYNSPLHF. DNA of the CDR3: TGCGCCAGCAGCTTGTCCGCAGGAGGCGCCTATAATTCACCCCTCCACTTT.

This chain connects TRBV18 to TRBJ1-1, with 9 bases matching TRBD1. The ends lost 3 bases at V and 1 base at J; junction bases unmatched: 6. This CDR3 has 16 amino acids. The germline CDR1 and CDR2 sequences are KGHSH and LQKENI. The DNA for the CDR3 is TGTGCCAGCTCACCCCTGACGGGACAGGGGAACACTGAAGCTTTCTTT. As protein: CASSPLTGQGNTEAFF.

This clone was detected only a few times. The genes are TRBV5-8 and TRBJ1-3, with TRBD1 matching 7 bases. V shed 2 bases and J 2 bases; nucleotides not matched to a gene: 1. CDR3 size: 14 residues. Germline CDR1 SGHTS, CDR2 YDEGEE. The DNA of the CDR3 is TGTGCCAGCAGCTTCACAGGGGCTGGAAACACCATATATTTT. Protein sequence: CASSFTGAGNTIYF. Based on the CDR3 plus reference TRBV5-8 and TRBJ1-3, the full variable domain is EAGVTQSPTHLIKTRGQQATLRCSPISGHTSVYWYQQALGLGLQFLLWYDEGEERNRGNFPPRFSGRQFPNYSSELNVNALELEDSALYLCASSFTGAGNTIYFGEGSWLTVV.

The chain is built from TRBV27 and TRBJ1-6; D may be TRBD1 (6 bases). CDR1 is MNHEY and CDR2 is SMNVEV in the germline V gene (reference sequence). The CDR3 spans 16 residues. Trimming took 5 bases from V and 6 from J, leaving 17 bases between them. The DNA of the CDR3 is TGTGCCAGCAGTCCCACAACAGGGAGCCTTAATTCACCCCTCCACTTT. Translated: CASSPTTGSLNSPLHF.

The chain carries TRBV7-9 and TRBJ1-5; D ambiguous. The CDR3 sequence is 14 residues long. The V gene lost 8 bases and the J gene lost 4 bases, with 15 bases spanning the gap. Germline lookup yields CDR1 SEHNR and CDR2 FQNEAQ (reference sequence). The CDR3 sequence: CASGLEGTNQPQHF. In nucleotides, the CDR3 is TGTGCCAGCGGGCTAGAGGGTACTAATCAGCCCCAGCATTTT. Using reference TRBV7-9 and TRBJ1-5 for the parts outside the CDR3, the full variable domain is DTGVSQNPRHKITKRGQNVTFRCDPISEHNRLYWYRQTLGQGPEFLTYFQNEAQLEKSRLLSDRFSAERPKGSFSTLEIQRTEQGDSAMYLCASGLEGTNQPQHFGDGTRLSIL.

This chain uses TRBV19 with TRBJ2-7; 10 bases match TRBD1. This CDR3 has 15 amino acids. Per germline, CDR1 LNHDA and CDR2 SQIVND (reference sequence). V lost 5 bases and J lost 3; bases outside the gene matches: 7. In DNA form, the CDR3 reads TGTGCCAGTAGTCTAAACCGGGACAGGGGCTACGAGCAGTACTTC. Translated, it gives CASSLNRDRGYEQYF. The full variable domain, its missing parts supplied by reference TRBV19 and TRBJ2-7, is DGGITQSPKYLFRKEGQNVTLSCEQNLNHDAMYWYRQDPGQGLRLIYYSQIVNDFQKGDIAEGYSVSREKKESFPLTVTSAQKNPTAFYLCASSLNRDRGYEQYFGPGTRLTVT.

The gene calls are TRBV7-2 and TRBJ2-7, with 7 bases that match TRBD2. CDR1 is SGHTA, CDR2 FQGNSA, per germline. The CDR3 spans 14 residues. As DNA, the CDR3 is TGTGCTATATCGGCCCGGGGGGACTCCTACGAGCAGTACTTC. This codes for CAISARGDSYEQYF.

The DNA of the CDR3 is TGTGCCAGCAGCGCCGGAGATCCGGGAGGGGAGACCCAGTACTTC. It yields the protein CASSAGDPGGETQYF. V is TRBV9 and J is TRBJ2-5, with 8 positions matching TRBD2. The CDR3 loop spans 15 amino acids. The germline CDR1 and CDR2 sequences are SGDLS and YYNGEE. Unmatched junction bases numbered 9, after V lost 3 bases and J lost 5 bases. The full variable domain, completed using reference TRBV9 and TRBJ2-5, is DSGVTQTPKHLITATGQRVTLRCSPRSGDLSVYWYQQSLDQGLQFLIQYYNGEERAKGNILERFSAQQFPDLHSELNLSSLELGDSALYFCASSAGDPGGETQYFGPGTRLLVL.